Listed below are T cell receptor beta chains from one sample, sequenced in a study of blood T cell repertoires in COVID-19. This table comes from immunoSEQ multiplex PCR, and its TCRdb copy is limited to in-frame clones, with some not included. The table lists 400,000 or so clones, around 91% of them singletons. The sequencing sample was made of PBMCs or T cells enriched from blood (not recorded which). Every receptor here comes from a man aged 18 to 30 who had recovered from COVID-19. Both conserved end residues are part of each CDR3. D genes are given only for firm matches. Size is omitted from some rows. Given values are once, few, many or a class for expanded clones.

clone size | J gene | D gene | V gene | CDR3 protein | CDR3 DNA
- | TRBJ1-6 | - | TRBV4-2 | CASSQETVNSPLHF | TGTGCCAGCAGCCAAGAGACAGTTAATTCACCCCTCCACTTT
- | TRBJ2-2 | TRBD2 | TRBV4-1 | CASSQPLGLAGTGELFF | TGCGCCAGCAGCCAACCTCTGGGACTAGCGGGCACCGGGGAGCTGTTTTTT
- | TRBJ1-2 | - | TRBV18 | CASSPGSSYGYTF | TGTGCCAGCTCACCCGGGTCATCCTATGGCTACACCTTC
- | TRBJ1-1 | - | TRBV10-3 | CAISETERGAAEAFF | TGTGCCATCAGTGAGACCGAGCGGGGGGCCGCTGAAGCTTTCTTT
- | TRBJ1-2 | - | TRBV3-1/TRBV3-2 | CASSRFRANYGYTF | TGTGCCAGCAGCCGATTCAGGGCGAACTATGGCTACACCTTC
- | TRBJ2-1 | TRBD2 | TRBV6-1 | CASSDRPGGDQFF | TGTGCCAGCAGTGACAGACCGGGGGGGGATCAGTTCTTC
- | TRBJ1-2 | - | TRBV30 | CAWSVAQLYGYTF | TGTGCCTGGAGTGTAGCACAGCTCTATGGCTACACCTTC
- | TRBJ1-6 | - | TRBV3-1/TRBV3-2 | CASSPEVGPLHF | TGTGCCAGCAGCCCGGAGGTAGGACCCCTCCACTTT
- | TRBJ1-5 | - | TRBV3-1/TRBV3-2 | CASSLGGPRGGPQHF | TGTGCCAGCAGCCTGGGAGGACCGCGGGGCGGGCCCCAGCATTTT
- | TRBJ2-1 | TRBD2 | TRBV7-9 | CASSLTSGRAIYNEQFF | TGTGCCAGCAGCTTGACTAGCGGGAGGGCCATCTACAATGAGCAGTTCTTC
- | TRBJ1-1 | - | TRBV4-1 | CASSQKGGGRAIMNTEAFF | TGCGCCAGCAGCCAAAAGGGGGGGGGCAGGGCCATTATGAACACTGAAGCTTTCTTT
- | TRBJ2-2 | TRBD2 | TRBV7-9 | CASSLAGGTGELFF | TGTGCCAGCAGCCTAGCGGGAGGCACCGGGGAGCTGTTTTTT
- | TRBJ2-1 | TRBD2 | TRBV4-1 | CASSRRGLAENEQFF | TGCGCCAGCAGCCGTCGGGGACTAGCTGAGAATGAGCAGTTCTTC
- | TRBJ2-1 | TRBD2 | TRBV9 | CASSVAVSGRHEQFF | TGTGCCAGCAGCGTAGCGGTTAGCGGGAGACATGAGCAGTTCTTC
- | TRBJ1-5 | TRBD1 | TRBV19 | CASSPGQGANQPQHF | TGTGCCAGTAGCCCGGGACAGGGGGCAAATCAGCCCCAGCATTTT
- | TRBJ1-2 | - | TRBV11-2 | CASSFEGNFYGYTF | TGTGCCAGCAGCTTCGAGGGAAATTTCTATGGCTACACCTTC
once | TRBJ2-4 | - | TRBV9 | CASSVGREISHIQYF | TGTGCCAGCAGCGTTGGACGGGAAATTAGCCACATTCAGTACTTC
- | TRBJ2-3 | - | TRBV2 | CASSPGTNLATDTQYF | TGTGCCAGCAGTCCCGGGACAAACCTCGCCACAGATACGCAGTATTTT
once | TRBJ1-2 | - | TRBV11-2 | CASSLDRTRGYTF | TGTGCCAGCAGCTTAGATAGAACGCGTGGCTACACCTTC
- | TRBJ2-1 | - | TRBV24-1 | CATSDLADNYNEQFF | TGTGCCACCAGTGATTTGGCGGACAACTACAATGAGCAGTTCTTC
- | TRBJ2-1 | TRBD2 | TRBV3-1/TRBV3-2 | CASSQGLAGEQFF | TGTGCCAGCAGCCAAGGGCTAGCGGGTGAGCAGTTCTTC
- | TRBJ1-4 | - | TRBV11-2 | CASSLDYYGQRNEKLFF | TGTGCCAGCAGCTTAGATTATTACGGACAGCGCAATGAAAAACTGTTTTTT
- | TRBJ1-5 | - | TRBV30 | CAWSHVTPGGRPQHF | TGTGCCTGGAGCCACGTCACTCCGGGTGGCCGTCCCCAGCATTTT
- | TRBJ2-1 | TRBD1 | TRBV5-1 | CASSLDRGDVNEQFF | TGCGCCAGCAGCCTGGACAGGGGGGACGTCAATGAGCAGTTCTTC
- | TRBJ1-2 | TRBD1 | TRBV27 | CASSLYSGTDGYTF | TGTGCCAGCAGTTTATACTCGGGGACAGATGGCTACACCTTC
- | TRBJ1-1 | TRBD1 | TRBV18 | CASSRTGGPINTEAFF | TGTGCCAGCTCACGGACAGGGGGCCCGATCAACACTGAAGCTTTCTTT
- | TRBJ1-5 | TRBD1 | TRBV7-6 | CASSPRGRTDQPQHF | TGTGCCAGCAGCCCCAGGGGGCGAACGGATCAGCCCCAGCATTTT
once | TRBJ1-2 | - | TRBV27 | CASSIRHQDYGYTF | TGTGCCAGCAGTATCCGACACCAAGACTATGGCTACACCTTC
- | TRBJ2-1 | TRBD2 | TRBV7-9 | CASSLLGGGLSNEQFF | TGTGCCAGCAGCCTCCTCGGGGGAGGGTTAAGTAATGAGCAGTTCTTC
- | TRBJ1-2 | TRBD1 | TRBV27 | CASSSDRGLPKGYTF | TGTGCCAGCAGTTCGGACAGGGGGCTTCCCAAGGGCTACACCTTC
- | TRBJ2-5 | - | TRBV10-2 | CASRIGAGAGETQYF | TGCGCCAGCAGAATCGGGGCAGGGGCGGGAGAGACCCAGTACTTC
once | TRBJ1-2 | - | TRBV6-1 | CASSEIGGLAYGYTF | TGTGCCAGCAGTGAAATTGGAGGGCTTGCCTATGGCTACACCTTC
- | TRBJ1-2 | - | TRBV5-5 | CASSLAAGDRAGYYTF | TGTGCCAGCAGCTTGGCCGCGGGGGATCGCGCGGGATACTACACCTTC
- | TRBJ1-3 | - | TRBV19 | CASSIEGFGNTIYF | TGTGCCAGTAGTATTGAGGGCTTCGGAAACACCATATATTTT
- | TRBJ2-1 | - | TRBV6-1 | CASSESLWGDEFF | TGTGCCAGCAGTGAAAGTCTATGGGGGGATGAGTTCTTC
- | TRBJ1-2 | TRBD1 | TRBV5-4 | CASSWGQNYGYTF | TGTGCCAGCAGCTGGGGACAGAACTATGGCTACACCTTC
- | TRBJ1-2 | TRBD1 | TRBV12-3/TRBV12-4 | CASSTGGNYGYTF | TGTGCCAGCAGTACAGGGGGTAACTATGGCTACACCTTC
- | TRBJ1-2 | - | TRBV18 | CASSRPRGEGYTF | TGTGCCAGCTCACGACCCAGGGGCGAAGGCTACACCTTC
- | TRBJ1-1 | - | TRBV27 | CASRFRTANTEAFF | TGTGCCAGCCGCTTCAGGACAGCTAACACTGAAGCTTTCTTT
- | TRBJ1-3 | TRBD1 | TRBV5-4 | CASSADRVVGNTIYF | TGTGCCAGCAGCGCCGACAGGGTGGTGGGAAACACCATATATTTT
- | TRBJ2-1 | - | TRBV13 | CASSSQAGSYNEQFF | TGTGCCAGCAGCTCCCAAGCGGGCTCCTACAATGAGCAGTTCTTC
- | TRBJ1-5 | - | TRBV21-1 | CASSKGQGKRQPQHF | TGTGCCAGCAGCAAAGGCCAGGGTAAGCGTCAGCCCCAGCATTTT
- | TRBJ1-2 | TRBD1 | TRBV27 | CASSSLTGENGYTF | TGTGCCAGCAGTTCCCTGACAGGGGAGAATGGCTACACCTTC
- | TRBJ2-2 | - | TRBV7-9 | CASSPVQRPYTGELFF | TGTGCCAGCAGCCCAGTTCAGCGGCCCTACACCGGGGAGCTGTTTTTT
- | TRBJ1-3 | - | TRBV2 | CACQGSGNTIYF | TGTGCCTGTCAGGGATCTGGAAACACCATATATTTT
- | TRBJ1-3 | - | TRBV10-3 | CAISESLARVTGNTIYF | TGTGCCATCAGTGAGTCATTGGCCAGGGTAACTGGAAACACCATATATTTT
- | TRBJ2-5 | TRBD2 | TRBV5-1 | CASSLGLAETQYF | TGCGCCAGCAGCTTAGGACTAGCGGAGACCCAGTACTTC
- | TRBJ1-4 | - | TRBV28 | CASSLVGAREKLFF | TGTGCCAGCAGTTTGGTAGGGGCAAGGGAAAAACTGTTTTTT
- | TRBJ2-7 | TRBD2 | TRBV7-2 | CASSSRLAGEGYEQYF | TGTGCCAGCAGCTCCCGACTAGCGGGGGAGGGTTACGAGCAGTACTTC
- | TRBJ2-7 | TRBD1 | TRBV5-1 | CASSLPGQIYEQYF | TGCGCCAGCAGCTTGCCGGGACAGATCTACGAGCAGTACTTC
- | TRBJ1-1 | TRBD1 | TRBV5-6 | CASSLKTGAEAFF | TGTGCCAGCAGCCTAAAGACAGGGGCTGAAGCTTTCTTT
- | TRBJ2-7 | TRBD1 | TRBV28 | CASRRTGGSYEQYF | TGTGCCAGCAGAAGGACAGGGGGATCCTACGAGCAGTACTTC